The subject of this entry is one TCR beta chain. The antigen remains undetermined. Full-length variable regions came from constant-region reverse primers plus semi-nested Nested Universal Primer A PCR. Using its own MiXCR run on the 5' RACE reads, TCRdb lists one record per CDR3 protein. The data contain tens of thousands of distinct CDR3 sequences, 26% of them singletons. Trimming took 6 bases from V and 4 from J, leaving 15 bases between them. CDR3 length equals 14 residues. Per the germline V gene, CDR1 is MGHDK and CDR2 is SYGVNS. Cells sorted as Tregs were CD4+, CD25+ and CD127-/low. Findings and limits, study-wide: The TCR gene usage of tumor memory CD4+ T cells clustered together with blood and lymph node memory CD4+ cells and with lymph node naive CD4+ cells. The larger-cohort validation was restricted to a single TCR beta V-J rearrangement rather than whole repertoires. Greatest tumor Treg TCR overlap was with tumor naive CD4+ cells.

The chain carries TRBV25-1 and TRBJ1-2; the D gene is possibly TRBD1 (6 bases). The clonotype originates from a female donor with breast cancer. Sequencing input: tumor-infiltrating Tregs sorted from the breast tumor. CDR3 amino acids: CASSTLQGSYGYTF. DNA for the CDR3: TGTGCCAGCAGCACCTTACAGGGTAGCTATGGCTACACCTTC.